This section outlines one TCR beta chain sequence together with its context. Its antigen is still unknown. No much larger clone is present one base from it, and per-base qualities are unavailable. The data are from a study of T cell responses to AZD1222 COVID-19 vaccine (dated by TCRdb to about 2021). The study in broad terms: A total of 230 to 250 trial participants underwent TCR sequencing, of whom 207 received two doses of AZD1222 and about 25 received two doses of the MenACWY control vaccine. Trial participants were enrolled into age subgroups of 18-55, 56-69 and 70-plus years, which contained roughly 150, 30 and 60 TCR-sequenced participants, respectively.

General findings and caveats noted by the study authors: Reportedly, close to half of the unique spike-specific TCRs recognized epitopes lying outside the regions that are mutated in the B.1.351 and B.1.1.7 variants. Participants were mostly white British, with more females than males. The authors suggested clonal diversity may have been underestimated. No day 14 peak-response samples were available, so repertoires were characterized only after the peak T cell response. Vaccine-associated CD4 TCRs spanned the whole spike protein, with dominant responses in regions 160-218 and 743-854. Spike-specific TCR breadth and depth rose significantly after two AZD1222 doses compared with day 0 and with MenACWY recipients. In the small 56-69-year group, the increase in depth fell short of significance, most likely because of low power. Conclusions about previously exposed vaccinees are limited, since just a handful of AZD1222 recipients were seropositive for SARS-CoV-2 at baseline.

From a lookup of the germline V gene (reference sequence), CDR1 and CDR2 are SGHKS and YYEKEE. Spanning cysteine to phenylalanine, the CDR3 consists of 13 amino acids. CDR3 DNA is the only sequence kept; it has 39 bases, read in frame from the first base. V loses 5 bases of germline sequence and J loses 2 bases, and the interval between the two ends is 8 bases. What the time point label conveys for this sample: about 28 days (+/-7) after the second vaccine dose. AZD1222 recipients with second doses at about 4 weeks or about 12 weeks were pooled, because spike-specific TCR depth and breadth did not differ between schedules. Vaccinee samples were obtained from the UK trials COV001 and COV002, which included a single-blind randomized controlled phase 2/3 trial of AZD1222 (ChAdOx1 nCoV-19) in healthy adults. For TCRbeta chain sequencing, PBMC samples from trial participants were taken at day 0 and at day 28 after the second dose.

The CDR3 regions of human TCRbeta chains were analyzed by immunosequencing. On the study's bioinformatics: TCRs in the repertoires were matched against a reference library of SARS-CoV-2-specific TCRs that had been generated with the MIRA antigen-specificity platform. Breadth meant the fraction of unique TCRs that were SARS-CoV-2-associated, whereas depth meant the fraction of total T cells that were SARS-CoV-2-associated. Using the MIRA data, each spike-specific TCR was assigned both to the spike region to which the TCR was reactive and to a CD4 or CD8 class. Log10-transformed breadth and depth values were compared by one-way ANOVA with Sidak's multiple comparisons tests. Sourced from immuneACCESS, this table was stored by TCRdb with only in-frame sequences that have V and J called. A share of the clones is absent; for the studies checked, an unresolved V gene accounts for under half, and the remainder has no known explanation. That table gives V, J and clone size, and the DNA gave D and trimming. In all, the sample holds around 150,000 clones, and about 90% of those were seen once. Clones ranked in the top ten supply around 1% of the sample.

The sequence came from an adult who received the AZD1222 COVID-19 vaccine. This specimen consisted of peripheral blood, obtained 28 days after the second AZD1222 dose. Here the chain combines TRBV5-5 and TRBJ1-5; the D region possibly corresponds to TRBD1 (5 bases align). The nucleotides are TGTGCCAGCAGGATACAGGGCAATCAGCCCCAGCATTTT. This encodes CASRIQGNQPQHF. The full variable domain, completed from the reference TRBV5-5 and TRBJ1-5 proteins outside the CDR3, reads DAGVTQSPTHLIKTRGQQVTLRCSPISGHKSVSWYQQVLGQGPQFIFQYYEKEERGRGNFPDRFSARQFPNYSSELNVNALLLGDSALYLCASRIQGNQPQHFGDGTRLSIL.